The T cell receptor beta chain described here comes from a study of control samples from healthy donors and cancer patients (dated by TCRdb to 2018 to 2020). The protocol used for the library was the immunoSEQ multiplex PCR assay. What TCRdb holds here is the immuneACCESS table cut down to in-frame rearrangements. Part of the clones is not present; checked against another copy, under half of the missing clones reflect an unresolved V gene, and the others are unexplained. This sample comprises almost 95,000 clones, about nine tenths of them detected only once. The ten largest clones take up less than 4.5% of the sample. V gives up 3 bases and J gives up 4 bases, and the segment between their germline ends measures 16 bases. The CDR3, from cysteine to phenylalanine, totals 15 residues. The read is trimmed to its CDR3 DNA, 45 bases read in frame from base 1. Sequences SGDLS (CDR1) and YYNGEE (CDR2) are obtained from the germline V gene.

The count of this clone is one. Its antigen is not yet known. No clone much larger than this one lies a single base away; base qualities are absent. This TCR was recovered from a woman aged 18-29 years in good health. The sequence joins TRBV9 to TRBJ2-5; the D gene is possibly TRBD2, with 7 bases matching. Sequencing was carried out using blood. The CDR3 region reads CASSEEGGPGETQYF. The base sequence is TGTGCCAGCAGCGAAGAGGGGGGGCCGGGAGAGACCCAGTACTTC.